This T cell receptor (beta chain) was sequenced in a study of blood T cell repertoires in COVID-19. Whole-study context: COVID-19 samples, acute and convalescent, were from the United States, Italy and Spain. PBMCs, B-cell-depleted T cells, or T cells were the source of the cDNA or gDNA that made up the material.

Germline V gene data show CDR1 as SEHNR and CDR2 as FQNEAQ (reference sequence). With 0 bases removed from V and 7 bases from J, the gap between germline ends came to 12 bases. There are 15 residues in the CDR3. Assay used: immunoSEQ multiplex PCR; TCRdb lists only in-frame clones, some missing. The sample has about 150,000 clones, 75% to 90% seen once. This clone is a singleton in its sample. Sequences were obtained from peripheral blood. This clonotype originated in a woman aged 70-85 years with acute or convalescent COVID-19. The chain couples TRBV7-9 to TRBJ1-4; D is undetermined. The DNA of the CDR3 is TGTGCCAGCAGCTTAGCGAACCGCGCCGTTGAAAAACTGTTTTTT. This translates into CASSLANRAVEKLFF. Full variable domain (rest looked up from reference TRBV7-9 and TRBJ1-4): DTGVSQNPRHKITKRGQNVTFRCDPISEHNRLYWYRQTLGQGPEFLTYFQNEAQLEKSRLLSDRFSAERPKGSFSTLEIQRTEQGDSAMYLCASSLANRAVEKLFFGSGTQLSVL.